This T cell receptor (beta chain) was documented in a study of T cells in Graves' hyperthyroidism and ophthalmopathy. Overall study context: Blood from the periphery was taken at initial diagnosis, before any treatment. Findings and caveats of the study: Expanded thyroid clonotypes (above 0.001) were mostly also found in blood.

TCR beta CDR3 region amplification was performed from RNA transcripts. The HTBI set primed first-round TCR CDR3 RT-PCR. TCRdb reanalysed the multiplex PCR reads using MiXCR and keeps one entry per CDR3 protein. The sample holds about 560,000 distinct CDR3 sequences, around 17% seen once. Newly diagnosed patients aged 18 to 65 had hyperthyroidism of under 2 months' duration. This clonotype was recorded a few times. The antigen is not known. The receptor's source is a woman under 30 with Graves' hyperthyroidism. The sample was blood.

CDR3 bases: TGTGCCAGCAGCTTGCGGGGGCGGGGGGAGACCCAGTACTTC. This encodes CASSLRGRGETQYF. The chain couples TRBV5-8 to TRBJ2-5; a weak D match, TRBD2 (7 bases). The ends were cut back, 1 base at V and 5 bases at J, with 12 bases in the middle. This CDR3 is 14 amino acids long. In germline, CDR1 is SGHTS, CDR2 YDEGEE.